These 4 T cell receptor beta chains were sequenced from one sample in a study of radiotherapy plus CTLA-4 blockade in lung cancer. TCRdb's copy holds only in-frame clones and misses some; the assay was immunoSEQ multiplex PCR. The data show some 77,000 clones, around 85% seen once. Sequenced here: peripheral blood, sampled from a patient treated with radiotherapy plus ipilimumab. The receptors stem from a human donor with non-small cell lung cancer who had a partial response to radiotherapy plus ipilimumab.

The rearrangement uses TRBV27 and TRBJ2-3, with 9 positions matching TRBD2. The CDR3 runs 15 residues. Germline-derived CDR1 and CDR2 are MNHEY and SMNVEV (reference sequence). Trimming cost V 8 bases and J 3 bases; bases outside gene matches: 9. The CDR3 protein is CASGLYSGSTDTQYF. CDR3 bases: TGTGCCAGCGGCTTGTATAGCGGGAGTACAGATACGCAGTATTTT.

The V call is TRBV6-5, the J call TRBJ2-7; 8 positions agree with TRBD2. The CDR3 spans 15 residues. Unmatched junction bases numbered 8, after V lost 5 bases and J lost 2 bases. In germline, CDR1 is MNHEY, CDR2 SVGAGI. This chain's CDR3 is CASSRGGGRPYEQYV. In DNA, the CDR3 is TGTGCCAGCAGTCGGGGGGGCGGGAGACCCTACGAGCAGTACGTC.

V and J are TRBV27 and TRBJ1-6, with 8 bases fitting TRBD1. Per germline, CDR1 MNHEY and CDR2 SMNVEV (reference sequence). The J segment lost 9 bases and the V segment lost 7 bases, leaving 8 bases of the junction unmatched. This CDR3 contains 14 residues. Here the CDR3 DNA reads TGTGCCAGCACTGGGACAGGTGGAGTTTCACCCCTCCACTTT. This translates into CASTGTGGVSPLHF.

This sequence joins TRBV6-5 and TRBJ2-5; 7 bases line up with TRBD2. The germline V gene has CDR1 MNHEY and CDR2 SVGAGI. The ends lost 6 bases at V and 4 bases at J; junction bases unmatched: 8. The CDR3 runs 14 residues. CDR3 sequence reads: CASRPAPGGETQYF. The CDR3 coding sequence is TGTGCCAGCAGACCCGCCCCGGGGGGAGAGACCCAGTACTTC.